The TCR beta chain described here comes from a study of shared clonotypes between healthy human individuals. Only in-frame clones appear in the TCRdb table, and some are missing; sequencing was by immunoSEQ multiplex PCR. The sample records approximately 500,000 clones, 81% being singletons. The CDR3 consists of 14 residues. CDR1 is SGHRS and CDR2 is YFSETQ in the germline V gene. The V end was cut by 6 bases, the J end by 6 bases, with 13 bases between. This TCR came from a woman in her thirties or forties in good health. Some clones in this sample may be carry-over from other donors' samples. The V and J genes are TRBV5-1 and TRBJ2-6; a possible D gene is TRBD1 (5 bases). The sample comprised PBMCs. The CDR3 DNA follows: TGCGCCAGCACTCAGGGCACGTCGGCCAACGTCCTGACTTTC. It specifies CASTQGTSANVLTF.